The 15 T cell receptor beta chains reported below all come from one sample, sequenced in a study of T cells in Graves' hyperthyroidism and ophthalmopathy. The TCR beta CDR3 regions underwent amplification using RNA transcripts as the source. TCR CDR3 underwent first-round RT-PCR with the HTBI primer set. TCRdb called the multiplex PCR reads again in MiXCR, with one record for every CDR3 protein. The sample consists of under 300,000 distinct CDR3 sequences, roughly 22% of them appearing once. Material for sequencing was blood. These receptors were obtained from a man aged 30-40 years with Graves' ophthalmopathy.

The genes are TRBV14 and TRBJ2-7; 9 bases agree with TRBD2. Germline V gene lookup returns CDR1 SGHDN and CDR2 FVKESK. The CDR3 consists of 14 residues. V lost 6 bases, J lost 2 bases, and 5 bases stayed unmatched. This chain's CDR3 is CASRPAGGPYEQYF. CDR3 DNA sequence: TGTGCCAGCAGACCAGCGGGAGGCCCCTACGAGCAGTACTTC.

This clonotype has more than one count but fewer than ten. J is TRBJ2-3 and V is TRBV7-2; 14 nucleotides line up with TRBD2. This CDR3 spans 16 amino acids. The V segment lost 4 bases and the J segment 1 base; nucleotides outside the gene matches: 1. Germline V gene data show CDR1 as SGHTA and CDR2 as FQGNSA. The CDR3: CASSSGLAGGTDTQYF. The DNA of the CDR3 is TGTGCCAGCAGCTCGGGACTAGCGGGAGGCACAGATACGCAGTATTTT.

This clonotype was counted ten times or more. V and J are TRBV11-3 and TRBJ1-1, with D maybe TRBD1 (5 bases). The CDR3 totals 13 residues. Per the germline V gene, CDR1 is SGHNT and CDR2 is YENEEA. The ends were cut back, 2 bases at V and 7 bases at J, with 11 bases in the middle. The CDR3 spells CASSLRDVREAFF. The CDR3 DNA is TGTGCCAGCAGCTTAAGGGACGTTCGTGAAGCTTTCTTT.

This clonotype has a handful of counts. V is TRBV11-2 and J is TRBJ2-1, with D possibly matching TRBD2 (6 bases). The germline gives CDR1 SGHAT, CDR2 FQNNGV. The CDR3 is 16 residues long. V dropped 1 base and J dropped 7 bases, with 17 bases sitting between them. CDR3 amino acids: CASSLALGAGRNEQFF. The CDR3 DNA follows: TGTGCCAGCAGCTTAGCCCTTGGGGCGGGGAGAAATGAGCAGTTCTTC.

This chain links TRBV6-1 with TRBJ2-3, with 7 bases fitting TRBD1. Germline V gene lookup returns CDR1 MNHNS and CDR2 SASEGT. The CDR3 loop spans 15 amino acids. The V gene end was trimmed by 5 bases and the J gene end by 0 bases; junction bases not matched to a gene: 5. CDR3 DNA sequence: TGTGCCAGCAGTCTACGGGACAGTAGCACAGATACGCAGTATTTT. Translation: CASSLRDSSTDTQYF.

CDR3 protein: CASSITRGNEQFF. CDR3 DNA: TGTGCCAGTAGTATTACCAGGGGGAATGAGCAGTTCTTC. This chain uses TRBV19 with TRBJ2-1; TRBD1 matches 7 bases. From germline, CDR1 is LNHDA and CDR2 SQIVND (reference sequence). The CDR3 has 13 residues. Losses at the gene ends were 3 bases for V and 7 bases for J; bases not matched to a gene: 3.

This clonotype was recorded a few times. DNA for the CDR3: TGTGCCATCAGTGAGCAAAACAGGGGCCCCCTCCAAGAGACCCAGTACTTC. The encoded protein is CAISEQNRGPLQETQYF. The V and J genes are TRBV10-3 and TRBJ2-5; TRBD1 matches at 7 bases. The germline V gene encodes CDR1 ENHRY and CDR2 SYGVKD. The V gene end was trimmed by 2 bases and the J gene end by 1 base; junction bases not matched to a gene: 10. This CDR3 spans 17 amino acids.

A note on this clonotype: A read error is possible here, since a much larger clone lies one base away. The chain recombines TRBV5-1 with TRBJ2-2; no clear D. Per the germline V gene, CDR1 is SGHRS and CDR2 is YFSETQ. V was cut by 4 bases and J by 9 bases, with 22 bases left in between. The CDR3 contains 16 residues. Here the CDR3 reads CASSPTSSLRTRELFF. CDR3 nucleotides: TGCGCCAGCAGCCCGACGTCCTCCCTGAGGACCCGGGAGCTGTTTTTT.

This clonotype was picked up a small number of times. The chain carries TRBV12-3 or TRBV12-4 and TRBJ1-4; TRBD1 agrees at 9 bases. CDR3 length: 14 amino acids. V lost 7 bases and J lost 12; bases outside the gene matches: 12. In nucleotides, the CDR3 is TGTGCCAGCAAGACCGGGACAGGGAGGGCAGAACTGTTTTTT. Amino acids: CASKTGTGRAELFF.

The CDR3 here is CASSLSGMTDTQYF. The CDR3 region has the DNA TGTGCCAGCAGTTTAAGCGGGATGACAGATACGCAGTATTTT. The chain combines TRBV12-3 or TRBV12-4 with TRBJ2-3; 7 bases map to TRBD2. V shed 2 bases, J shed 3 bases, and the junction held 2 bases outside the gene matches. The CDR3 extends over 14 amino acids.

This chain joins TRBV3-1 and TRBJ2-2; the D is unclear. This CDR3 comprises 15 residues. Trimming took off 0 bases at V and 6 bases at J, with 11 bases between the two ends. Germline-derived CDR1 and CDR2 are LGHDT and YNNKEL (reference sequence). CDR3 nucleotides: TGTGCCAGCAGCCAAGAACATACAGTAGCCGGGGAGCTGTTTTTT. It codes for CASSQEHTVAGELFF.

Worth noting for this clonotype: This sequence may be a read error, since a much larger clone differs from it by one base. J is TRBJ2-7 and V is TRBV6-1, with D tentatively TRBD1 (6 bases). CDR3 length equals 13 residues. Per the germline V gene, CDR1 is MNHNS and CDR2 is SASEGT. CDR3 residues: CAGSARDTWEQYF. The CDR3 DNA reads TGTGCCGGCAGTGCCCGGGACACTTGGGAGCAGTACTTC.

This clonotype was seen repeatedly, ten times or more. V is TRBV3-1 and J is TRBJ1-4, with D unresolved. Trimming removed 2 bases at V and 4 bases at J, with 14 bases between. Looked up from germline, CDR1 is LGHDT and CDR2 is YNNKEL (reference sequence). The CDR3 spans 16 residues. DNA for the CDR3: TGTGCCAGCAGCCAACTACCACTCGGGAGTAATGAAAAACTGTTTTTT. Amino acids: CASSQLPLGSNEKLFF.

This clonotype has just a few counts. The chain has TRBV6-1 and TRBJ2-7; a weak D match, TRBD1 (5 bases). Trimming left V 5 bases short and J 2 bases short, with 13 bases between. Germline assignment: CDR1 MNHNS and CDR2 SASEGT. This CDR3 spans 14 amino acids. CDR3 coding DNA: TGTGCCAGCAGTAAAATGGACACAGCCTACGAGCAGTACTTC. It translates to CASSKMDTAYEQYF.

Many counts were recorded for this clonotype. The rearrangement joins TRBV3-1 to TRBJ2-7, with D unclear. V lost 2 bases, J lost 4 bases, and 3 bases lay in between. The length of the CDR3 is 11 residues. Germline V CDR1 and CDR2: LGHDT, YNNKEL (reference sequence). The CDR3 spells CASSQFYEQYF. CDR3 nucleotides: TGTGCCAGCAGCCAATTTTACGAGCAGTACTTC.